This T cell receptor (beta chain) was profiled in a study of blood T cell repertoires in COVID-19. CDR1 is LGHNA, CDR2 YNFKEQ, per germline. The CDR3 runs to 17 residues. V lost 1 base and J 4 bases, leaving 17 bases between the germline ends. Per the original methods: From reference gene primer amplification, estimates of nucleated cell counts were derived. Sequencing used immunoSEQ multiplex PCR; TCRdb keeps in-frame clones, though not all of them. Clone size and V and J calls were adopted from that table, with D and trimming inferred from the DNA. The data show 81,000 or so clones, with 70% to 90% seen just once and 12% held by the top ten.

Sequencing input: peripheral blood. The chain carries TRBV4-2 and TRBJ1-5; maybe TRBD1 (5 bases). This clonotype originated in a woman in her 70s with active or convalescent COVID-19. In nucleotides, the CDR3 is TGTGCCAGCAGCCAAGGTGTCTGGACAACAGAAAATCAGCCCCAGCATTTT. It encodes CASSQGVWTTENQPQHF.